The 21 T cell receptor beta chains given below trace back to one sample, sequenced in a study of T cell responses to AZD1222 COVID-19 vaccine. Libraries were prepared by immunoSEQ multiplex PCR; TCRdb keeps only in-frame clonotypes and omits some of them. The sample carries around 94,000 clones, 84% recorded once. The specimen was peripheral blood, collected on day 0 of AZD1222 vaccination. Receptor source: an adult in good health.

Only one count was recorded for this clone. This rearrangement joins TRBV12-3 or TRBV12-4 to TRBJ1-5; a weak D match, TRBD1 (6 bases). V lost 8 bases to trimming and J lost 6 bases, with 14 bases between them. The length of the CDR3 is 13 residues. The CDR3 reads CASGGGVSQPQHF. For the CDR3, the DNA is TGTGCCAGCGGGGGCGGGGTATCTCAGCCCCAGCATTTT.

The J gene is TRBJ2-5, the V gene TRBV5-1; D is unclear. The V end was cut by 2 bases, the J end by 5 bases, with 16 bases between. The germline V gene encodes CDR1 SGHRS and CDR2 YFSETQ. There are 15 residues in the CDR3. The CDR3 DNA reads TGCGCCAGCAGCTTAGGATTTTCCGGGTCCGAGACCCAGTACTTC. Amino acid sequence: CASSLGFSGSETQYF.

This chain joins TRBV12-5 and TRBJ1-4; D ambiguous. This CDR3 comprises 14 residues. V shed 0 bases and J shed 7 bases, with 9 bases lying between them. Per germline, CDR1 LGHNT and CDR2 FRNRAP. CDR3 residues: CASGLVGETEKLFF. The CDR3 DNA follows: TGTGCTAGTGGTTTGGTGGGAGAAACTGAAAAACTGTTTTTT.

The chain joins TRBV7-9 to TRBJ1-4; D may be TRBD1 (5 bases). This CDR3 contains 15 residues. With 4 bases removed from V and 10 bases from J, the gap between germline ends came to 19 bases. From germline, CDR1 is SEHNR and CDR2 FQNEAQ (reference sequence). The CDR3 DNA is TGTGCCAGCAGCTCAGCTGGGGGGGTTATAGGAAAACTGTTTTTT. Protein: CASSSAGGVIGKLFF.

This chain links TRBV29-1 with TRBJ1-2; D might be TRBD1 (6 bases). Germline V gene data show CDR1 as SQVTM and CDR2 as ANQGSEA. CDR3 size: 14 residues. Trimming removed 1 base at V and 8 bases at J, with 17 bases between. The CDR3 bases are TGCAGCGTTGAAGTTTGGGCAGGGGTATCCGGCTACACCTTC. Amino acids: CSVEVWAGVSGYTF.

V usage is TRBV19 and J usage is TRBJ1-1, with D hard to call. CDR3 length: 14 amino acids. With 3 bases removed from V and 0 bases from J, the gap between germline ends came to 8 bases. CDR1 and CDR2 from the germline V gene are LNHDA and SQIVND (reference sequence). CDR3 sequence reads: CASSILALNTEAFF. The CDR3 DNA follows: TGTGCCAGTAGTATCCTGGCCCTGAACACTGAAGCTTTCTTT.

Notes on this clone: The sample contains more than one DNA sequence encoding this CDR3. V is TRBV7-9 and J is TRBJ1-1; D unresolved. CDR1 is SEHNR, CDR2 FQNEAQ, per germline (reference sequence). The CDR3 sequence is 13 residues long. Trimming left V 0 bases short and J 1 base short, with 3 bases between. CDR3 protein: CASSLAGNTEAFF. The CDR3, as DNA: TGTGCCAGCAGCTTAGCGGGGAACACTGAAGCTTTCTTT.

The chain links TRBV28 to TRBJ1-5; TRBD1 might be the D (5 bases). Germline V gene sequence: CDR1 MDHEN, CDR2 SYDVKM. The CDR3 spans 16 residues. Trimming shortened V by 2 bases and J by 0 bases, and 11 bases separated the two germline ends. The CDR3 DNA reads as TGTGCCAGCAGTTTAGGGGGGGGAGGTAGCAATCAGCCCCAGCATTTT. It is translated as CASSLGGGGSNQPQHF.

The chain is built from TRBV6-5 and TRBJ1-2, with D possibly TRBD1 on 5 matching bases. Trimming cost V 11 bases and J 0 bases, with 19 bases left between them. This CDR3 region has 15 residues. Per the germline V gene, CDR1 is MNHEY and CDR2 is SVGAGI. The CDR3 here is CAAGGSPFANYGYTF. The DNA of the CDR3 is TGTGCCGCGGGGGGGAGTCCGTTTGCTAACTATGGCTACACCTTC.

This CDR3 is CASSYSFGGDRAFF. The DNA for the CDR3 is TGTGCCAGCAGTTACTCTTTCGGGGGCGATAGGGCTTTCTTT. The V call is TRBV6-2 or TRBV6-3, the J call TRBJ1-1; tentative D call: TRBD1 (6 bases). The CDR3 totals 14 residues. Deletions cut 0 bases from V and 11 bases from J, with 16 bases between. Germline V gene lookup returns CDR1 MNHEY and CDR2 SVGEGT.

The chain uses TRBV11-3 and TRBJ1-1; 10 positions match TRBD1. Germline V CDR1 and CDR2: SGHNT, YENEEA. The CDR3 consists of 14 residues. The junction had 3 bases not matched to a gene; V was cut back by 4 bases and J by 4 bases. The CDR3 nucleotides read TGTGCCAGCAGCTCCGGGACAGGGGTCACTGAAGCTTTCTTT. Protein sequence: CASSSGTGVTEAFF.

V gene TRBV7-9 combines with J gene TRBJ2-4; D perhaps matches TRBD2 (6 bases). Germline-derived CDR1 and CDR2 are SEHNR and FQNEAQ (reference sequence). V was shortened by 5 bases and J by 1 base, with 12 bases between the two germline ends. The CDR3 length is 15 residues. DNA for the CDR3: TGTGCCAGCAGCCCCAATAGCGGTGCCAAAAACATTCAGTACTTC. Its protein product is CASSPNSGAKNIQYF.

The chain combines TRBV7-2 with TRBJ1-1, with D uncertain. The CDR3 is 14 residues long. Trimming pared 5 bases from V and 4 bases from J, leaving 14 bases between. Germline CDR1 and CDR2: SGHTA and FQGNSA. CDR3: CASSPAMGRTEAFF. CDR3 nucleotides: TGTGCCAGCAGCCCTGCAATGGGCCGCACTGAAGCTTTCTTT. The whole variable domain, filled in from reference TRBV7-2 and TRBJ1-1, reads GAGVSQSPSNKVTEKGKDVELRCDPISGHTALYWYRQSLGQGLEFLIYFQGNSAPDKSGLPSDRFSAERTGGSVSTLTIQRTQQEDSAVYLCASSPAMGRTEAFFGQGTRLTVV.

J is TRBJ2-7 and V is TRBV4-2, with D perhaps TRBD1 or TRBD2 (5 bases each). This CDR3 is built from 15 residues. CDR1 is LGHNA and CDR2 is YNFKEQ in the germline V gene. Deletions cut 0 bases from V and 5 bases from J, with 14 bases between. Here the CDR3 reads CASSQDGASFDEQYF. Here the CDR3 DNA reads TGTGCCAGCAGCCAAGATGGGGCTAGCTTCGACGAGCAGTACTTC.

The chain recombines TRBV18 with TRBJ2-2; D possibly uses TRBD1 or TRBD2 (5 bases each). Trimming removed 2 bases at V and 5 bases at J, with 12 bases between. CDR3 size: 15 residues. Germline loops: CDR1 KGHSH, CDR2 LQKENI. In DNA, the CDR3 is TGTGCCAGCTCACCAGGGACCGGCTTTACCGGGGAGCTGTTTTTT. Translated: CASSPGTGFTGELFF.

The V and J genes are TRBV9 and TRBJ1-4; TRBD1 might be the D (5 bases). Per germline, CDR1 SGDLS and CDR2 YYNGEE. This CDR3 is built from 16 residues. V dropped 4 bases and J dropped 7 bases, with 20 bases sitting between them. This CDR3 reads CASSPLLGGIGEKLFF. CDR3 coding DNA: TGTGCCAGCAGCCCCCTTCTGGGGGGTATTGGTGAAAAACTGTTTTTT.

V gene TRBV11-2 combines with J gene TRBJ1-4; no definite D call. V lost 5 bases to trimming and J lost 7 bases, with 14 bases between them. The CDR3 has 14 residues. CDR1 and CDR2 (germline): SGHAT, FQNNGV. The CDR3 is CASSPGRVSEKLFF. CDR3 nucleotide sequence: TGTGCCAGCAGCCCCGGACGGGTTAGTGAAAAACTGTTTTTT. Complete variable domain (other parts from reference TRBV11-2 and TRBJ1-4): EAGVAQSPRYKIIEKRQSVAFWCNPISGHATLYWYQQILGQGPKLLIQFQNNGVVDDSQLPKDRFSAERLKGVDSTLKIQPAKLEDSAVYLCASSPGRVSEKLFFGSGTQLSVL.

V is TRBV29-1 and J is TRBJ1-1; possibly TRBD1 for D (5 bases). The CDR3 is 13 amino acids. CDR1 and CDR2 from the germline V gene are SQVTM and ANQGSEA. The germline V and J ends were trimmed by 4 bases and 0 bases, with 9 bases remaining between them. The CDR3 is CSVAGTVNTEAFF. The DNA of the CDR3 is TGCAGCGTTGCCGGGACGGTGAACACTGAAGCTTTCTTT.

The J gene is TRBJ1-3, the V gene TRBV18; TRBD1 might be the D (5 bases). The germline V and J ends were trimmed by 3 bases and 1 base, with 25 bases remaining between them. The CDR3 is 20 amino acids. The germline V gene has CDR1 KGHSH and CDR2 LQKENI. The CDR3 sequence: CASSPNAVTALIESGNTIYF. The CDR3 nucleotides are TGTGCCAGCTCACCTAACGCCGTGACAGCACTAATCGAATCTGGAAACACCATATATTTT.

The chain employs TRBV12-3 or TRBV12-4 and TRBJ2-7; weak D call: TRBD2 (5 bases). Trimming pared 6 bases from V and 2 bases from J, leaving 11 bases between. The CDR3 loop spans 13 amino acids. For the CDR3, the DNA is TGTGCCAGCAGGCCAGACGGGGCCTACGAGCAGTACGTC. As protein: CASRPDGAYEQYV.

The genes are TRBV3-1 (or the pseudogene TRBV3-2) and TRBJ1-1; D call uncertain. This CDR3 is built from 15 residues. Between the trimmed V and J ends, which lost 4 bases and 1 base, there was a span of 13 bases. CDR1 and CDR2 from the germline V gene are LGHDT and YNNKEL (reference sequence). CDR3 nucleotides: TGTGCCAGCAGCCGCAACCGTTGGGGGAACACTGAAGCTTTCTTT. Translation gives CASSRNRWGNTEAFF.